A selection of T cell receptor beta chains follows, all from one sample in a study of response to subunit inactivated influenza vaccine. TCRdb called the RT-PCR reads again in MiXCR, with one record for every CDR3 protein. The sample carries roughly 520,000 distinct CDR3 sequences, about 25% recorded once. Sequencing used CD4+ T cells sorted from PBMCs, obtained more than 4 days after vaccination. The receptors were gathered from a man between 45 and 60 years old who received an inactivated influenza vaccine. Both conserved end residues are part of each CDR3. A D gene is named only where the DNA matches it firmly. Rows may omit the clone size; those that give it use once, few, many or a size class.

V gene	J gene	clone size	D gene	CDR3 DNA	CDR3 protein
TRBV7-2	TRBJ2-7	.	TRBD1	TGTGCCAGCAGCTTAGGTGGACAGGTTATTTACGAGCAGTACTTC	CASSLGGQVIYEQYF
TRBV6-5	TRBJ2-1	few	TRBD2	TGTGCCAGCAGTTACTTAGCGGGGGTGAGCCTCAATGAGCAGTTCTTC	CASSYLAGVSLNEQFF
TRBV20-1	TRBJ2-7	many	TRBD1	TGCAGTGCTGGTCAGGGGGCCCACTACGAGCAGTACTTC	CSAGQGAHYEQYF
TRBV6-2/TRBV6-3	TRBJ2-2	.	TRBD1	TGTGCCAGCAGGACTCAGGGGGAAGACACCGGGGAGCTGTTTTTT	CASRTQGEDTGELFF
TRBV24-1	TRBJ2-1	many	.	TGTGCCACCGGAGACAGATACTACAATGAGCAGTTCTTC	CATGDRYYNEQFF
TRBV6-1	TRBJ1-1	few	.	TGTGCCAGCAGTGATGGTCGAGGAGGGCGGTCCGGGCCTGAAGCTTTCTTT	CASSDGRGGRSGPEAFF
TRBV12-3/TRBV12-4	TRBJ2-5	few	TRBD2	TGTGCCAGCAGCCGGGGGTCGGGGGGAGAAGAGACCCAGTACTTC	CASSRGSGGEETQYF
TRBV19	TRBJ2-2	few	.	TGTGCCAGTAGTATAGACAGGGTCTATCACACCGGGGAGCTGTTTTTT	CASSIDRVYHTGELFF
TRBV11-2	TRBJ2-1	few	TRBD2	TGTGCCAGCAGCTTTTTTGGTAGCGGGAGGCTGAGCTCCTACAATGAGCAGTTCTTC	CASSFFGSGRLSSYNEQFF
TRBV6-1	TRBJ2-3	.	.	TGTGCCAGCAGTGAAACTCCGTTTGTAACAGATACGCAGTATTTT	CASSETPFVTDTQYF
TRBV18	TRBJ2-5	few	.	TGTGCCAGCTCACCACCGAGAGGCAGGGCGCAAGAGACCCAGTACTTC	CASSPPRGRAQETQYF